This TCR beta chain was retrieved from a study of metastatic and nonmetastatic thyroid tumors. Across the study: Malignant thyroid and benign thyroid patients provided blood and tumor or nodule tissue whose repertoires were compared.

Findings and limits, study-wide: The study reportedly found significantly higher TCR beta diversity in malignant thyroid tumors than benign nodules, in blood and tumor.

Original handling: A papillary thyroid cancer distant-metastasis classifier was built from CDR3 differences across clinicopathological groups. With MiXCR, TCRdb reprocessed the PCR reads. TCRdb, not the original authors, processed these V and J calls. The sample yields approximately 30,000 clones, approximately 31% seen once. Treatment of any kind had been given to no patient before thyroid surgery. Germline V gives CDR1 SGHVS, CDR2 FQNEAQ. CDR3 size: 14 residues. V was shortened by 1 base and J by 1 base, with 7 bases between the two germline ends. This clone appeared many times. Its antigen is unidentified.

The clonotype comes from a female donor with papillary thyroid cancer or a benign thyroid nodule (not recorded which). Some clones in this sample may be carry-over from other donors' samples. The chain carries TRBV7-8 and TRBJ1-1; perhaps TRBD1 as D (5 bases). The sequenced sample consisted of blood. CDR3 sequence reads: CASSLGQGNTEAFF. The CDR3 DNA sequence: TGTGCCAGCAGCTTAGGCCAGGGGAACACTGAAGCTTTCTTT.